One and the same sample provided the 17 T cell receptor beta chains below, sequenced in a study of response to subunit inactivated influenza vaccine. TCRdb re-analysed the RT-PCR reads in MiXCR, keeping a single row per CDR3 protein. Among around 490,000 distinct CDR3 sequences listed, 7.6% were seen once. The sequencing used PBMCs from blood, collected approximately 25 months after vaccination. These receptors were obtained from a man aged 45 to 75 who received an inactivated influenza vaccine.

Ten or more counts support this clonotype. The rearrangement joins TRBV7-2 to TRBJ2-2; TRBD2 matches 7 bases. Germline lookup yields CDR1 SGHTA and CDR2 FQGNSA. This CDR3 is 15 amino acids long. The junction had 4 bases not matched to a gene; V was cut back by 1 base and J by 5 bases. The CDR3 nucleotides read TGTGCCAGCAGCTTAGACGTGGGAGGGACCGGGGAGCTGTTTTTT. Its translation: CASSLDVGGTGELFF.

This clonotype was detected ten times or more. The rearrangement links TRBV25-1 to TRBJ2-5, with 8 positions matching TRBD1. With V trimmed by 1 base and J by 5 bases, 9 bases remained unmatched. Germline CDR1 and CDR2: MGHDK and SYGVNS. The CDR3 has 16 amino acids. In DNA, the CDR3 is TGTGCCAGCAGTGAATTTACAGGGGGTATCTGGGAGACCCAGTACTTC. Its translation: CASSEFTGGIWETQYF.

At least ten counts were recorded for this clonotype. The chain joins TRBV5-1 to TRBJ2-3; 13 bases fit TRBD2. V lost 4 bases to trimming and J lost 2 bases; unmatched junction nucleotides: 4. The CDR3 runs 16 residues. Germline V gives CDR1 SGHRS, CDR2 YFSETQ. CDR3 in amino acids: CASSPGLAGTTDTQYF. Written as DNA, the CDR3 is TGCGCCAGCAGCCCGGGACTAGCGGGGACCACAGATACGCAGTATTTT.

This chain connects TRBV5-1 to TRBJ2-2, with 9 positions matching TRBD2. The CDR3 spans 15 residues. V lost 4 bases, J lost 3 bases, and 4 bases stayed unmatched. Germline V gene sequence: CDR1 SGHRS, CDR2 YFSETQ. Here the CDR3 DNA reads TGCGCCAGCAGCATAGCGGGGGCTGACACCGGGGAGCTGTTTTTT. Encoded protein: CASSIAGADTGELFF.

This clonotype was detected only a few times. The rearrangement uses TRBV5-1 and TRBJ2-2, with 11 nucleotides matching TRBD2. V was clipped by 6 bases and J by 7 bases; unmatched bases: 11. The CDR3 totals 16 residues. Germline V CDR1 and CDR2: SGHRS, YFSETQ. For the CDR3, the DNA is TGCGCCAGCACCGACCTAGCGGGGGGCCGTGGCGGGGAGCTGTTTTTT. This sequence encodes CASTDLAGGRGGELFF.

Many counts were recorded for this clonotype. This chain links TRBV12-3 or TRBV12-4 with TRBJ2-3; D is ambiguous. V lost 8 bases and J lost 4, with 10 bases in between. CDR3 length: 12 amino acids. For the CDR3, the DNA is TGTGCCAGCCAGGCACCAGCAGATACGCAGTATTTT. This encodes CASQAPADTQYF.

Ten or more counts support this clonotype. The J gene is TRBJ2-7, the V gene TRBV7-2; D is undetermined. Germline values: CDR1 SGHTA, CDR2 FQGNSA. V lost 5 bases and J 0 bases, leaving 2 bases between the germline ends. This CDR3 is built from 11 residues. CDR3 sequence: CASSASYEQYF. The CDR3 nucleotides are TGTGCCAGCAGCGCCTCCTACGAGCAGTACTTC.

The chain employs TRBV20-1 and TRBJ2-2; possible D gene TRBD1, 6 bases. The CDR3 length is 14 residues. The V gene lost 1 base and the J gene lost 1 base, with 7 bases spanning the gap. From germline, CDR1 is DFQATT and CDR2 SNEGSKA (reference sequence). Written as DNA, the CDR3 is TGCAGTGCTAGAGGGACAGTGAACACCGGGGAGCTGTTTTTT. This gives the protein CSARGTVNTGELFF.

This clonotype was seen only a few times. V gene TRBV18 combines with J gene TRBJ2-7, with 7 nucleotides matching TRBD1. From germline, CDR1 is KGHSH and CDR2 LQKENI. The junction had 13 bases not matched to a gene; V was cut back by 3 bases and J by 2 bases. This CDR3 has 17 amino acids. The CDR3 nucleotides are TGTGCCAGCTCACCCGAAAGGACAGGTTTCGGGCCCTACGAGCAGTACTTC. Protein sequence: CASSPERTGFGPYEQYF.

This clonotype was detected a few times. This chain connects TRBV18 to TRBJ1-5; D is ambiguous. Germline V gene lookup returns CDR1 KGHSH and CDR2 LQKENI. The V end lost 4 bases, the J end lost 5 bases, and 9 bases lay between the germline ends. The CDR3 is 13 residues long. CDR3 region: CASSLSEYQPQHF. The DNA for the CDR3 is TGTGCCAGCTCACTTTCAGAGTATCAGCCCCAGCATTTT.

This clonotype was seen repeatedly, ten times or more. The chain couples TRBV28 to TRBJ2-7, with 7 positions matching TRBD1. J was trimmed by 0 bases and V by 2 bases; bases with no gene match: 10. The length of the CDR3 is 17 residues. The V gene's germline CDR1 is MDHEN and CDR2 SYDVKM. The CDR3 here is CASSLGTGAFGSYEQYF. The DNA for the CDR3 is TGTGCCAGCAGTTTAGGCACAGGGGCATTCGGCTCCTACGAGCAGTACTTC.

J is TRBJ2-1 and V is TRBV27; 8 bases agree with TRBD2. Germline V CDR1 and CDR2: MNHEY, SMNVEV (reference sequence). There are 15 residues in the CDR3. V lost 2 bases and J lost 6; bases outside the gene matches: 6. As DNA, the CDR3 is TGTGCCAGCAGTTTACGTCGGGGGGGCCCCAATGAGCAGTTCTTC. It yields the protein CASSLRRGGPNEQFF.

The chain is built from TRBV2 and TRBJ1-1, with D possibly TRBD1 on 6 matching bases. The germline gives CDR1 SNHLY, CDR2 FYNNEI. This CDR3 has 17 amino acids. Trimming removed 4 bases from V and 2 bases from J, with 20 bases in between. In DNA, the CDR3 is TGTGCCAGCAGTGCCCGGGACATGGTAGGGCTTAACACTGAAGCTTTCTTT. As protein: CASSARDMVGLNTEAFF.

This clonotype came up many times. The V gene is TRBV12-3 or TRBV12-4, the J gene TRBJ1-2, with TRBD1 matching 8 bases. CDR3 length: 16 residues. The J segment lost 4 bases and the V segment lost 6 bases, leaving 13 bases of the junction unmatched. CDR3 bases: TGTGCCAGCAGGGGCTCTGGACAGGGAGTCATCTATGGCTACACCTTC. It is translated as CASRGSGQGVIYGYTF.

The rearrangement links TRBV6-2 or TRBV6-3 to TRBJ2-2, with 11 bases lining up with TRBD1. V dropped 2 bases and J dropped 7; count of bases not matched to a gene: 9. The CDR3 has 17 residues. The V gene's germline CDR1 is MNHEY and CDR2 SVGEGT. The CDR3 loop reads CASSYGRWTGGLGELFF. CDR3 DNA: TGTGCCAGCAGTTACGGGCGGTGGACAGGGGGCCTCGGGGAGCTGTTTTTT.

The sample holds many counts of this clonotype. The rearrangement uses TRBV4-2 and TRBJ2-7; D is perhaps TRBD1 or TRBD2 (5 bases each). The ends were cut back, 3 bases at V and 1 base at J, with 16 bases in the middle. The CDR3 has 16 residues. The germline gives CDR1 LGHNA, CDR2 YNFKEQ. The CDR3 sequence is CASSQEAGSVSYEQYF. CDR3 in DNA: TGTGCCAGCAGCCAGGAAGCAGGGAGTGTGTCCTACGAGCAGTACTTC.

The chain has TRBV27 and TRBJ2-2; a weak D match, TRBD2 (6 bases). The germline gives CDR1 MNHEY, CDR2 SMNVEV (reference sequence). This CDR3 has 18 amino acids. V was trimmed by 2 bases and J by 0 bases, leaving 16 bases between them. The DNA for the CDR3 is TGTGCCAGCAGTTTACCCTTTGGCGGGGACCCGAACACCGGGGAGCTGTTTTTT. This encodes CASSLPFGGDPNTGELFF.